The clone carrying this T cell receptor beta chain was seen a few times. The target antigen is unknown. The data originate from a study of T cell responses to AZD1222 COVID-19 vaccine. General study points: There were mostly white British donors and more females than males, and clonal diversity was possibly underestimated.

Sequenced by immunoSEQ multiplex PCR; TCRdb stores in-frame clones only, minus some. The sample holds roughly 120,000 clones; roughly nine tenths are singletons and the top ten take roughly 2.3%. This specimen consisted of peripheral blood, obtained on day 0 of AZD1222 vaccination. The sequence was collected from an adult in good health.

The CDR3 DNA reads as TGTGCCAGCCGTACCGGGGGCTCTGGAAACACCATATATTTT. The encoded protein is CASRTGGSGNTIYF. This chain uses TRBV6-5 with TRBJ1-3, with D perhaps TRBD1 (5 bases). V lost 8 bases and J lost 0, with 11 bases in between. The CDR3 spans 14 residues. CDR1 and CDR2 from the germline V gene are MNHEY and SVGAGI.